Included here is one T cell receptor (beta chain) sequence, with context. These data originate in a study of blood T cell repertoires in COVID-19. There are 15 residues in the CDR3. The V end lost 3 bases, the J end lost 2 bases, and 14 bases lay between the germline ends. CDR1 DFQATT and CDR2 SNEGSKA come from the germline V gene (reference sequence). The protocol was immunoSEQ multiplex PCR, while the TCRdb copy is restricted to in-frame clones and leaves out a portion. Of 60,000 to 65,000 clones listed, 70% to 85% were seen once; the top ten hold 15% to 20%. The chain uses TRBV20-1 and TRBJ1-5; no clear D gene. The receptor's source is a man aged 60 to 69 with acute or convalescent COVID-19. Material: peripheral blood. The CDR3 sequence is CSASRGSGGNQPQHF. The CDR3 DNA reads as TGCAGTGCTAGTCGGGGTTCAGGTGGCAATCAGCCCCAGCATTTT.